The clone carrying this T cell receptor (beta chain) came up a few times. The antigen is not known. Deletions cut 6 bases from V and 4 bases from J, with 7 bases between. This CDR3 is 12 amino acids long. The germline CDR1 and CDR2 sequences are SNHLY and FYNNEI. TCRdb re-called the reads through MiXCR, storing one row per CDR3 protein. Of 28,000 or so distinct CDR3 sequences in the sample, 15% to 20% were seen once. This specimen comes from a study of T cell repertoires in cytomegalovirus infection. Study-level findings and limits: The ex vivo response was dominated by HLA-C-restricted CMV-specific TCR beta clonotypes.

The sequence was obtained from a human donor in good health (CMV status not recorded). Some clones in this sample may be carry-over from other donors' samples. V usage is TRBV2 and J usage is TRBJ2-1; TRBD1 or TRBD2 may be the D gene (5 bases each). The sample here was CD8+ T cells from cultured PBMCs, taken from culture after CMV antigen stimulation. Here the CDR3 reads CASRGRYNEQFF. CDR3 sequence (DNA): TGTGCCAGCAGGGGACGGTACAATGAGCAGTTCTTC.